These 28 T cell receptor beta chains originate from one sample sequenced in a study of chemoradiotherapy in HPV16-positive cancers. Sequenced by immunoSEQ multiplex PCR; TCRdb stores in-frame clones only, minus some. The sample includes some 690 clones, approximately 94% of them seen just once. This material consisted of tumor tissue, taken from a patient who underwent chemoradiotherapy. The source of these receptors is a human donor with HPV-associated anogenital cancer.

The J gene is TRBJ1-3, the V gene TRBV7-8, with D unclear. Germline V gene lookup returns CDR1 SGHVS and CDR2 FQNEAQ. CDR3 length equals 14 residues. V gave up 1 base and J gave up 1 base, with 5 bases separating them. CDR3 coding DNA: TGTGCCAGCAGCTTAGAGCCATCTGGAAACACCATATATTTT. It encodes CASSLEPSGNTIYF.

J is TRBJ1-2 and V is TRBV14; TRBD1 matches at 8 bases. This CDR3 is 16 amino acids long. Germline V CDR1 and CDR2: SGHDN, FVKESK. V lost 1 base, J lost 4 bases, and 8 bases stayed unmatched. CDR3 sequence reads: CASSQAYRGTAYGYTF. In DNA, the CDR3 is TGTGCCAGCAGCCAAGCGTACAGGGGGACCGCCTATGGCTACACCTTC. Using reference TRBV14 and TRBJ1-2 for the parts outside the CDR3, the full variable domain is EAGVTQFPSHSVIEKGQTVTLRCDPISGHDNLYWYRRVMGKEIKFLLHFVKESKQDESGMPNNRFLAERTGGTYSTLKVQPAELEDSGVYFCASSQAYRGTAYGYTFGSGTRLTVV.

The J gene is TRBJ1-2, the V gene TRBV11-2, with a possible D match to TRBD1 (5 bases). CDR1 and CDR2 (germline): SGHAT, FQNNGV. This CDR3 spans 14 amino acids. The V and J ends lost 4 bases and 6 bases respectively, with 15 bases between them. The CDR3 nucleotides are TGTGCCAGCAGCTACAACCTTCAGGGAAATGGCTACACCTTC. Its translation: CASSYNLQGNGYTF.

Only one count was recorded for this clone. The rearrangement uses TRBV19 and TRBJ2-7; no firm D call. Germline V gives CDR1 LNHDA, CDR2 SQIVND (reference sequence). The V end lost 6 bases, the J end lost 6 bases, and 12 bases lay between the germline ends. The CDR3 runs 12 residues. This CDR3 reads CASRELGSEQYF. CDR3 nucleotides: TGTGCCAGTAGAGAATTGGGATCCGAGCAGTACTTC.

The J gene is TRBJ1-5, the V gene TRBV19; 7 nucleotides align to TRBD1. V trimming: 11 bases; J trimming: 4 bases; junction bases outside the gene matches: 8. The CDR3 has 13 residues. Germline CDR1 is LNHDA and CDR2 is SQIVND (reference sequence). The CDR3 DNA is TGTGCCGCAGGCATACAGGGGAATCAGCCCCAGCATTTT. It specifies CAAGIQGNQPQHF.

This clone was recorded only once. An end of the junction differs from the germline gene, which may be a read error. The chain couples TRBV5-1 to TRBJ1-1; D unclear. In germline, CDR1 is SGHRS, CDR2 YFSETQ. The CDR3 spans 12 residues. The CDR3 region is CASSSDRMKRAF. CDR3 DNA sequence: TGCGCCAGCAGTTCGGACCGAATGAAAAGGGCCTTT. Complete variable domain (other parts from reference TRBV5-1 and TRBJ1-1): KAGVTQTPRYLIKTRGQQVTLSCSPISGHRSVSWYQQTPGQGLQFLFEYFSETQRNKGNFPGRFSGRQFSNSRSEMNVSTLELGDSALYLCASSSDRMKRAFGQGTRLTVV.

The rearrangement uses TRBV11-3 and TRBJ2-1; weak D call: TRBD2 (6 bases). V was shortened by 0 bases and J by 9 bases, with 15 bases between the two germline ends. The CDR3 has 15 amino acids. CDR1 SGHNT and CDR2 YENEEA come from the germline V gene. The CDR3 protein is CASSLEEAGRGEQFF. CDR3 nucleotides: TGTGCCAGCAGCTTAGAGGAGGCGGGGCGCGGTGAGCAGTTCTTC.

This clone was counted between two and nine times. The rearrangement links TRBV30 to TRBJ2-7; D might be TRBD1 or TRBD2, each matching 6 bases. The CDR3 runs to 14 residues. Germline V CDR1 and CDR2: GTSNPN, SVGIG (reference sequence). Trimming removed 5 bases at V and 3 bases at J, with 17 bases between. The CDR3 loop reads CAWEGDQEGYEQYF. The CDR3 bases are TGTGCCTGGGAGGGGGACCAGGAGGGCTACGAGCAGTACTTC.

Comment on this clone: One end of the junction is discordant with germline, which a read error may explain. Here the CDR3 DNA reads TGTGCCAGCTCTGAGCAGGGGCCGTTAGACTTC. Translation: CASSEQGPLDF. The chain links TRBV7-9 to TRBJ2-7; TRBD1 might be the D (6 bases). CDR3 length: 11 residues. Per the germline V gene, CDR1 is SEHNR and CDR2 is FQNEAQ (reference sequence).

J is TRBJ1-2 and V is TRBV6-4; no definite D call. Per germline, CDR1 MRHNA and CDR2 SNTAGT. The CDR3 spans 9 residues. Trimming took 5 bases from V and 5 from J, leaving 0 bases between them. CDR3 nucleotides: TGTGCCAGCAGTTATGGCTACACCTTC. Translation gives CASSYGYTF.

This chain connects TRBV11-2 to TRBJ1-3; no firm D call. CDR1 is SGHAT and CDR2 is FQNNGV in the germline V gene. This CDR3 spans 13 amino acids. V was cut by 0 bases and J by 4 bases, with 4 bases left in between. The chain's CDR3 is CASSLEPGNTIYF. CDR3 sequence (DNA): TGTGCCAGCAGCTTAGAACCAGGAAACACCATATATTTT.

This clone came up a few times. J is TRBJ1-2 and V is TRBV7-9; no firm D call. The CDR3 length is 12 residues. Germline CDR1 is SEHNR and CDR2 is FQNEAQ (reference sequence). The germline V and J ends were trimmed by 4 bases and 8 bases, with 11 bases remaining between them. The CDR3 DNA follows: TGTGCCAGCAGCTCGGGCCTAGGGGGCTACACCTTC. As protein: CASSSGLGGYTF.

CDR3 amino acids: CASSPDGNQPQHF. The CDR3 DNA reads as TGTGCCAGCAGTCCCGATGGCAATCAGCCCCAGCATTTT. This chain joins TRBV28 and TRBJ1-5; D uncertain. CDR3 length equals 13 residues. CDR1 is MDHEN and CDR2 is SYDVKM in the germline V gene. The ends were cut back, 5 bases at V and 2 bases at J, with 7 bases in the middle.

The chain uses TRBV11-3 and TRBJ2-5, with a tentative D call TRBD2 (5 bases). Germline CDR1 reads SGHNT; CDR2 reads YENEEA. The V and J ends lost 3 bases and 4 bases respectively, with 9 bases between them. The CDR3 runs 13 residues. This chain's CDR3 is CASSFSGVETQYF. The CDR3 DNA reads as TGTGCCAGCAGCTTCTCCGGGGTAGAGACCCAGTACTTC.

The table lists this clone with a count of one. The chain couples TRBV9 to TRBJ2-1, with a possible D match to TRBD2 (5 bases). CDR1 and CDR2 from the germline V gene are SGDLS and YYNGEE. This CDR3 region has 16 residues. Deletions cut 1 base from V and 7 bases from J, with 18 bases between. CDR3 protein: CASSVKTSRASNEQFF. The CDR3 DNA is TGTGCCAGCAGCGTAAAAACTAGTCGGGCGTCAAATGAGCAGTTCTTC.

J is TRBJ1-3 and V is TRBV6-9; D is uncertain. Germline V gene sequence: CDR1 MNHGY, CDR2 SVAAGI. Between the trimmed V and J ends, which lost 6 bases and 0 bases, there was a span of 15 bases. The CDR3 sequence is 16 residues long. CDR3 in DNA: TGTGCCAGCAGCCGCCCCCGGGCCCACTCTGGAAACACCATATATTTT. This translates into CASSRPRAHSGNTIYF.

V usage is TRBV19 and J usage is TRBJ2-7; D ambiguous. This CDR3 region has 11 residues. Trimming left V 4 bases short and J 5 bases short, with 6 bases between. The germline V gene encodes CDR1 LNHDA and CDR2 SQIVND (reference sequence). DNA for the CDR3: TGTGCCAGTAGTAACGGCAACGAGCAGTACTTC. Amino acids: CASSNGNEQYF.

This clone appeared once. V gene TRBV27 combines with J gene TRBJ2-5; either TRBD1 or TRBD2 may fit D (5 bases each). The CDR3 is 13 amino acids. V was trimmed by 6 bases and J by 5 bases, leaving 13 bases between them. From germline, CDR1 is MNHEY and CDR2 SMNVEV (reference sequence). CDR3 sequence reads: CASRFNGGETQYF. The CDR3 DNA is TGTGCCAGCAGATTTAATGGGGGTGAGACCCAGTACTTC.

This chain connects TRBV6-1 to TRBJ2-3, with D unresolved. Germline lookup yields CDR1 MNHNS and CDR2 SASEGT. The CDR3 sequence is 18 residues long. Trimming took off 0 bases at V and 0 bases at J, with 16 bases between the two ends. The CDR3 nucleotides read TGTGCCAGCAGTGAAGCGCCTTGGACCCTATCAAGCACAGATACGCAGTATTTT. This sequence encodes CASSEAPWTLSSTDTQYF.

This rearrangement joins TRBV6-1 to TRBJ2-1; 10 nucleotides line up with TRBD2. The V segment lost 6 bases and the J segment 5 bases; nucleotides outside the gene matches: 7. In germline, CDR1 is MNHNS, CDR2 SASEGT. The CDR3 runs to 15 residues. The CDR3 bases are TGTGCCAGCAGGGCCTGGACTAGCGGTAACAATGAGCAGTTCTTC. It yields the protein CASRAWTSGNNEQFF.

V usage is TRBV13 and J usage is TRBJ1-1; 9 bases map to TRBD1. Looked up from germline, CDR1 is PRHDT and CDR2 is FYEKMQ (reference sequence). The CDR3 runs to 15 residues. V dropped 4 bases and J dropped 0; count of bases not matched to a gene: 3. The CDR3 spells CASSSWTGVNTEAFF. DNA for the CDR3: TGTGCCAGCAGCTCCTGGACAGGGGTGAACACTGAAGCTTTCTTT.

The rearrangement uses TRBV4-1 and TRBJ1-2; D is undetermined. The CDR3 consists of 14 residues. Looked up from germline, CDR1 is MGHRA and CDR2 is YSYEKL. With 0 bases removed from V and 2 bases from J, the gap between germline ends came to 7 bases. The DNA for the CDR3 is TGCGCCAGCAGCCAAGATCCGGTGAACTATGGCTACACCTTC. Translating it yields CASSQDPVNYGYTF.

The chain couples TRBV11-2 to TRBJ1-2; weak D call: TRBD1 (6 bases). The ends were cut back, 4 bases at V and 5 bases at J, with 14 bases in the middle. The CDR3 has 14 amino acids. Germline CDR1 is SGHAT and CDR2 is FQNNGV. The CDR3 loop is CASSSWTDWYGYTF. DNA for the CDR3: TGTGCCAGCAGCTCCTGGACAGACTGGTATGGCTACACCTTC. The complete variable domain, with remaining parts taken from reference TRBV11-2 and TRBJ1-2, reads EAGVAQSPRYKIIEKRQSVAFWCNPISGHATLYWYQQILGQGPKLLIQFQNNGVVDDSQLPKDRFSAERLKGVDSTLKIQPAKLEDSAVYLCASSSWTDWYGYTFGSGTRLTVV.

The V call is TRBV4-1, the J call TRBJ1-1; D is undetermined. With 0 bases removed from V and 3 bases from J, the gap between germline ends came to 14 bases. The length of the CDR3 is 16 residues. Per germline, CDR1 MGHRA and CDR2 YSYEKL. This CDR3 is CASSQDRNLWDTEAFF. DNA for the CDR3: TGCGCCAGCAGCCAAGATAGGAACCTCTGGGACACTGAAGCTTTCTTT.

This clone was seen only once. The chain has TRBV5-1 and TRBJ1-1, with D maybe TRBD1 (6 bases). The germline gives CDR1 SGHRS, CDR2 YFSETQ. Trimming took off 3 bases at V and 6 bases at J, with 18 bases between the two ends. This CDR3 is 15 amino acids long. The CDR3 coding sequence is TGCGCCAGCAGCTCTTTTGGACAGAATAGAGCTGAAGCTTTCTTT. Translated, it gives CASSSFGQNRAEAFF. The whole variable domain, filled in from reference TRBV5-1 and TRBJ1-1, reads KAGVTQTPRYLIKTRGQQVTLSCSPISGHRSVSWYQQTPGQGLQFLFEYFSETQRNKGNFPGRFSGRQFSNSRSEMNVSTLELGDSALYLCASSSFGQNRAEAFFGQGTRLTVV.

This clone has just one count. The V and J genes are TRBV7-3 and TRBJ2-3, with a weak D call TRBD2 (6 bases). CDR1 and CDR2 (germline): SGHTA, FQGTGA. The CDR3 contains 13 residues. V was trimmed by 1 base and J by 11 bases, leaving 13 bases between them. CDR3: CASSLNSDGGQYF. The CDR3 DNA reads as TGTGCCAGCAGCTTAAACTCGGACGGGGGGCAGTATTTT.

The chain is built from TRBV6-5 and TRBJ2-1; 13 nucleotides line up with TRBD2. Germline lookup yields CDR1 MNHEY and CDR2 SVGAGI. V dropped 6 bases and J dropped 9; count of bases not matched to a gene: 5. The CDR3 sequence is 14 residues long. CDR3 residues: CASSTGLAGFEQFF. The CDR3 DNA follows: TGTGCCAGCAGCACGGGACTAGCGGGATTTGAGCAGTTCTTC.

The V and J genes are TRBV6-5 and TRBJ1-2; D gene ambiguous. With 0 bases removed from V and 4 bases from J, the gap between germline ends came to 12 bases. CDR3 size: 15 residues. Germline V gene data show CDR1 as MNHEY and CDR2 as SVGAGI. The DNA of the CDR3 is TGTGCCAGCAGTTACTCACCCATGGACGCCTATGGCTACACCTTC. Its protein product is CASSYSPMDAYGYTF.